What follows describes a single T cell receptor beta chain. Data came from immunoSEQ multiplex PCR; TCRdb stores just in-frame clones and leaves some out. This sample has approximately 210,000 clones; approximately 91% occur once, and the top ten carry 3% to 3.5%. Deletions cut 4 bases from V and 0 bases from J, with 6 bases between. The CDR3 covers 13 residues. Germline CDR1 and CDR2: MNHEY and SVGAGI. The entry originates in a study of T cell responses to AZD1222 COVID-19 vaccine. The TCR originated in an adult who received the AZD1222 COVID-19 vaccine. The V call is TRBV6-5, the J call TRBJ1-1; no definite D call. Here the sequenced sample was peripheral blood, taken 28 days after the second AZD1222 dose. As DNA, the CDR3 is TGTGCCAGCAGTTTGCGGATGAACACTGAAGCTTTCTTT. Encoded protein: CASSLRMNTEAFF.